This T cell receptor (beta chain) was captured in a study of human T cells and chemical hapten exposure. Study-wide background: Researchers reported sensitizing a roughly 2 cm by roughly 2 cm upper inner arm skin site with 2% DPC.

This CDR3 is 14 amino acids long. The V gene's germline CDR1 is SGHRS and CDR2 YFSETQ. V was shortened by 0 bases and J by 8 bases, with 13 bases between the two germline ends. Comments on this clonotype: Its antigen remains unknown.

Regarding the study as a whole: Expanded TCRs produced significantly more large CDR3 similarity clusters than controls did.

In the authors' methods: From 23,224 to 690,600 TCRs were found per sample, with a median of around 100,000. TCRdb reprocessed the RACE reads via MiXCR and lists one record per CDR3 protein. The authors' filters were not applied to this entry. Among about 82,000 distinct CDR3 sequences listed, over 10% were seen once. Time point indicated: patch test 3, about 24 weeks after DPC sensitization. As for treatment: therapeutic diphenylcyclopropenone sensitization with weekly scalp DPC. Those who donated were patients with alopecia, 18 to 70 years of age, and suitable for DPC. The sequencing here drew on whole blood, taken in connection with sensitization to the hapten diphenylcyclopropenone (DPC). The V call is TRBV5-1, the J call TRBJ2-3; D remains unclear. This TCR came from a woman between 50 and 59 years old with alopecia areata. Some clones in this sample may be carry-over from other donors' samples. The CDR3 loop is CASSLGRALGTQYF. In nucleotides, the CDR3 is TGCGCCAGCAGCTTGGGAAGGGCCCTGGGTACGCAGTATTTT.